These T cell receptor beta chains were read from a single sample in a study of Ad26.COV2.S vaccination and SARS-CoV-2 variants. Sequencing used immunoSEQ multiplex PCR; TCRdb keeps in-frame clones, though not all of them. The sample consists of hundreds of thousands of clones, over 75% of them appearing once. Sequences were derived from peripheral blood, sampled in a trial of Ad26.COV2.S vaccine versus placebo. The receptors here all came from a person aged 18-60 years who received the Ad26.COV2.S COVID-19 vaccine or a placebo. Each CDR3 is given with its conserved first and last residue. Each record gives: clone size, V gene, D gene, J gene, CDR3 protein, CDR3 DNA. A D gene is named only where the DNA matches it firmly. Clone size is stated in some rows and not others, as once, few, many or a class when expanded.

abundance: .
v_gene: TRBV6-4
d_gene: .
j_gene: TRBJ2-3
CDR3aa: CASSGTFGLGADTQYF
CDR3nt: TGTGCCAGCAGTGGCACGTTTGGGTTGGGGGCAGATACGCAGTATTTT

abundance: .
v_gene: TRBV6-6
d_gene: .
j_gene: TRBJ1-6
CDR3aa: CASSWREDNSPLHF
CDR3nt: TGTGCCAGCAGTTGGAGAGAGGATAATTCACCCCTCCACTTT

abundance: once
v_gene: TRBV12-3/TRBV12-4
d_gene: .
j_gene: TRBJ1-2
CDR3aa: CASSLRWPYGYTF
CDR3nt: TGTGCCAGCAGTTTAAGGTGGCCCTATGGCTACACCTTC

abundance: .
v_gene: TRBV7-2
d_gene: TRBD1
j_gene: TRBJ2-7
CDR3aa: CASSRDRENYEQYF
CDR3nt: TGTGCCAGCAGCCGGGACAGGGAAAACTACGAGCAGTACTTC

abundance: .
v_gene: TRBV24-1
d_gene: .
j_gene: TRBJ2-1
CDR3aa: CATRQGGSNEQFF
CDR3nt: TGTGCCACCAGACAGGGAGGAAGCAATGAGCAGTTCTTC

abundance: .
v_gene: TRBV5-8
d_gene: .
j_gene: TRBJ2-7
CDR3aa: CASSLSGVHEQYF
CDR3nt: TGTGCCAGCAGCTTATCAGGGGTCCACGAGCAGTACTTC

abundance: .
v_gene: TRBV6-5
d_gene: .
j_gene: TRBJ1-4
CDR3aa: CASKEEKLFF
CDR3nt: TGTGCCAGCAAGGAAGAAAAACTGTTTTTT

abundance: once
v_gene: TRBV6-5
d_gene: .
j_gene: TRBJ1-5
CDR3aa: CASRSAGQRNQPQHF
CDR3nt: TGTGCCAGCAGATCCGCAGGGCAGCGCAATCAGCCCCAGCATTTT

abundance: .
v_gene: TRBV9
d_gene: TRBD1
j_gene: TRBJ1-5
CDR3aa: CASSETGFGQPQHF
CDR3nt: TGTGCCAGCAGCGAGACAGGGTTTGGTCAGCCCCAGCATTTT

abundance: .
v_gene: TRBV30
d_gene: .
j_gene: TRBJ2-7
CDR3aa: CAWSVSESPYEQYF
CDR3nt: TGTGCCTGGAGTGTTTCCGAGTCCCCCTACGAGCAGTACTTC

abundance: .
v_gene: TRBV5-1
d_gene: .
j_gene: TRBJ2-1
CDR3aa: CASSLEVEQFF
CDR3nt: TGCGCCAGCAGCTTGGAGGTTGAGCAGTTCTTC

abundance: .
v_gene: TRBV30
d_gene: .
j_gene: TRBJ1-2
CDR3aa: CAWETDRIGYTF
CDR3nt: TGTGCCTGGGAGACGGACAGAATTGGCTACACCTTC

abundance: .
v_gene: TRBV12-3/TRBV12-4
d_gene: .
j_gene: TRBJ2-5
CDR3aa: CASSLGAIETQYF
CDR3nt: TGTGCCAGCAGTTTAGGTGCCATAGAGACCCAGTACTTC

abundance: .
v_gene: TRBV3-1/TRBV3-2
d_gene: .
j_gene: TRBJ1-2
CDR3aa: CASSQKPGVGGYTF
CDR3nt: TGTGCCAGCAGCCAAAAACCCGGGGTCGGCGGCTACACCTTC

abundance: .
v_gene: TRBV6-5
d_gene: .
j_gene: TRBJ2-5
CDR3aa: CASSSGAAETQYF
CDR3nt: TGTGCCAGCAGCTCAGGGGCGGCGGAGACCCAGTACTTC

abundance: .
v_gene: TRBV7-9
d_gene: .
j_gene: TRBJ1-1
CDR3aa: CASSLAGTNTEAFF
CDR3nt: TGTGCCAGCAGCTTAGCGGGGACGAACACTGAAGCTTTCTTT

abundance: .
v_gene: TRBV5-1
d_gene: TRBD2
j_gene: TRBJ2-1
CDR3aa: CASSPTSGGASYNEQFF
CDR3nt: TGCGCCAGCAGCCCCACTAGCGGGGGGGCCTCCTACAATGAGCAGTTCTTC

abundance: .
v_gene: TRBV30
d_gene: .
j_gene: TRBJ1-2
CDR3aa: CAWSVRTVQYYGYTF
CDR3nt: TGTGCCTGGAGTGTACGGACAGTCCAGTACTATGGCTACACCTTC

abundance: once
v_gene: TRBV30
d_gene: .
j_gene: TRBJ2-7
CDR3aa: CAWNPGGVSYEQYF
CDR3nt: TGTGCCTGGAACCCAGGGGGGGTCTCCTACGAGCAGTACTTC

abundance: .
v_gene: TRBV5-1
d_gene: TRBD1
j_gene: TRBJ1-1
CDR3aa: CASSLGDRDQTEAFF
CDR3nt: TGCGCCAGCAGCTTGGGGGACAGGGATCAAACTGAAGCTTTCTTT

abundance: .
v_gene: TRBV6-6
d_gene: TRBD2
j_gene: TRBJ2-1
CDR3aa: CASSYGGRAEQFF
CDR3nt: TGTGCCAGCAGTTACGGAGGGAGGGCTGAGCAGTTCTTC

abundance: .
v_gene: TRBV10-3
d_gene: .
j_gene: TRBJ1-4
CDR3aa: CAIRAPGRKLFF
CDR3nt: TGTGCCATCAGGGCTCCGGGGAGAAAACTGTTTTTT

abundance: .
v_gene: TRBV5-1
d_gene: TRBD1
j_gene: TRBJ2-2
CDR3aa: CASSRTGAESTGELFF
CDR3nt: TGCGCCAGCAGCCGAACAGGGGCGGAGAGCACCGGGGAGCTGTTTTTT

abundance: .
v_gene: TRBV7-2
d_gene: .
j_gene: TRBJ1-3
CDR3aa: CASSLGPAVSGNTIYF
CDR3nt: TGTGCCAGCAGCCTGGGACCGGCCGTCTCTGGAAACACCATATATTTT

abundance: .
v_gene: TRBV6-5
d_gene: .
j_gene: TRBJ2-3
CDR3aa: CASSLPSGDTQYF
CDR3nt: TGTGCCAGCAGTCTCCCCTCGGGGGATACGCAGTATTTT

abundance: .
v_gene: TRBV7-9
d_gene: .
j_gene: TRBJ2-2
CDR3aa: CASSSPGPANTGELFF
CDR3nt: TGTGCCAGCAGTTCACCGGGACCCGCGAACACCGGGGAGCTGTTTTTT

abundance: .
v_gene: TRBV10-3
d_gene: TRBD1
j_gene: TRBJ1-2
CDR3aa: CATPTGAGGDHNYGYTF
CDR3nt: TGTGCCACCCCTACGGGGGCAGGGGGTGATCATAACTATGGCTACACCTTC

abundance: .
v_gene: TRBV4-3
d_gene: .
j_gene: TRBJ2-7
CDR3aa: CASSQVGGNEQYF
CDR3nt: TGCGCCAGCAGCCAAGTGGGGGGAAACGAGCAGTACTTC

abundance: .
v_gene: TRBV7-2
d_gene: TRBD2
j_gene: TRBJ2-3
CDR3aa: CASSLVAGEGDTQYF
CDR3nt: TGTGCCAGCAGCTTAGTAGCGGGGGAGGGAGATACGCAGTATTTT

abundance: .
v_gene: TRBV6-6
d_gene: .
j_gene: TRBJ2-7
CDR3aa: CANSLDRLYEQYF
CDR3nt: TGTGCCAACAGTCTCGACAGGCTCTACGAGCAGTACTTC

abundance: .
v_gene: TRBV11-2
d_gene: TRBD1
j_gene: TRBJ2-5
CDR3aa: CASSRDRGETQYF
CDR3nt: TGTGCCAGCAGCCGGGACAGAGGAGAGACCCAGTACTTC

abundance: .
v_gene: TRBV5-8
d_gene: .
j_gene: TRBJ1-4
CDR3aa: CASSPEDRNEKLFF
CDR3nt: TGTGCCAGCAGCCCCGAGGACCGTAATGAAAAACTGTTTTTT

abundance: once
v_gene: TRBV5-1
d_gene: TRBD1
j_gene: TRBJ2-4
CDR3aa: CASSSPGQGYIQYF
CDR3nt: TGCGCCAGCAGCTCGCCGGGACAGGGATACATTCAGTACTTC

abundance: .
v_gene: TRBV18
d_gene: TRBD1
j_gene: TRBJ1-4
CDR3aa: CASSPLDRTRGLFF
CDR3nt: TGTGCCAGCTCACCGCTTGACAGGACCAGGGGGCTGTTTTTT

abundance: once
v_gene: TRBV27
d_gene: .
j_gene: TRBJ2-1
CDR3aa: CASSFTQVSNEQFF
CDR3nt: TGTGCCAGCAGCTTCACACAGGTATCCAATGAGCAGTTCTTC

abundance: .
v_gene: TRBV18
d_gene: .
j_gene: TRBJ1-5
CDR3aa: CASSPGHREPQHF
CDR3nt: TGTGCCAGCTCGCCAGGCCACCGGGAGCCCCAGCATTTT

abundance: .
v_gene: TRBV10-3
d_gene: .
j_gene: TRBJ1-2
CDR3aa: CAISERTDYGYTF
CDR3nt: TGTGCCATCAGTGAAAGGACAGACTATGGCTACACCTTC

abundance: .
v_gene: TRBV6-2/TRBV6-3
d_gene: .
j_gene: TRBJ1-5
CDR3aa: CASSYSGGPHQPQHF
CDR3nt: TGTGCCAGCAGTTACAGCGGGGGCCCCCATCAGCCCCAGCATTTT

abundance: few
v_gene: TRBV7-9
d_gene: .
j_gene: TRBJ1-2
CDR3aa: CASSLVTADGYTF
CDR3nt: TGTGCCAGCAGCTTAGTGACAGCCGATGGCTACACCTTC

abundance: .
v_gene: TRBV24-1
d_gene: TRBD1
j_gene: TRBJ2-1
CDR3aa: CATSDVRPGQSQDEQFF
CDR3nt: TGTGCCACCAGTGATGTTCGCCCGGGACAGTCTCAGGATGAGCAGTTCTTC

abundance: .
v_gene: TRBV13
d_gene: TRBD1
j_gene: TRBJ1-3
CDR3aa: CASSEGQGTGNTIYF
CDR3nt: TGTGCCAGCAGCGAGGGACAGGGGACTGGAAACACCATATATTTT

abundance: .
v_gene: TRBV4-2
d_gene: .
j_gene: TRBJ1-6
CDR3aa: CASSQDSGRENSPLHF
CDR3nt: TGTGCCAGCAGCCAAGATAGTGGCAGGGAGAATTCACCCCTCCACTTT

abundance: .
v_gene: TRBV27
d_gene: TRBD2
j_gene: TRBJ2-7
CDR3aa: CASRSSGGPDYEQYF
CDR3nt: TGTGCCAGCAGGTCTAGCGGGGGGCCCGACTACGAGCAGTACTTC

abundance: few
v_gene: TRBV12-2
d_gene: .
j_gene: TRBJ1-1
CDR3aa: CASRPRNRGGEAFF
CDR3nt: TGTGCAAGTCGCCCACGTAACAGGGGCGGAGAAGCTTTCTTT

abundance: .
v_gene: TRBV10-3
d_gene: TRBD2
j_gene: TRBJ2-1
CDR3aa: CASLGDRASGGAVDEQFF
CDR3nt: TGTGCCAGCCTCGGAGATCGGGCTAGCGGGGGGGCCGTAGATGAGCAGTTCTTC